The rows below give T cell receptor beta chains drawn from one sample of a study of graft-versus-host responses after intestinal transplantation. These receptors lack a known antigen. Clones were sequenced by immunoSEQ multiplex PCR, and TCRdb holds only the in-frame ones, with some missing. There are more than 40,000 clones in the sample; about 95% occur only once, and roughly 0.21% lies in the top ten. The starting material was unstimulated CD8+ T cells sorted from spleen or lymph node cells, obtained before transplant. The receptors derive from a human donor who was the organ donor for an intestinal transplant. Each CDR3 is given with its conserved first and last residue. Each record gives: D gene, V gene, J gene, clone size, CDR3 DNA, CDR3 protein. A D gene is named only where the DNA matches it firmly. Expanded clones are given a class, and other clones once, few, many or no size at all.

-	TRBV5-6	TRBJ2-1	-	TGTGCCAGCAGCTTGGTAGGGGATTACAATGAGCAGTTCTTC	CASSLVGDYNEQFF
-	TRBV9	TRBJ2-5	once	TGTGCCAGCAGCGTAGGGGTCCAAGAGACCCAGTACTTC	CASSVGVQETQYF
-	TRBV19	TRBJ2-7	-	TGTGCCAGTAGTATAGGACTAGTCTCGGAGCAGTACTTC	CASSIGLVSEQYF
TRBD1	TRBV28	TRBJ2-1	-	TGTGCCAGCAGAGGAACAGGGGGCTTCGCCTACAATGAGCAGTTCTTC	CASRGTGGFAYNEQFF
TRBD1	TRBV7-9	TRBJ1-4	-	TGTGCCAGCAGTGGACAGGGTGGGACAGCTACTAATGAAAAACTGTTTTTT	CASSGQGGTATNEKLFF
TRBD1	TRBV5-8	TRBJ1-2	-	TGTGCCACAGCCTTGGACAGGGGGATTCGTGGCTACACCTTC	CATALDRGIRGYTF
-	TRBV4-3	TRBJ1-1	-	TGCGCCAGCAGCCGGGAGGAGGGGAACACTGAAGCTTTCTTT	CASSREEGNTEAFF
-	TRBV19	TRBJ1-1	-	TGTGCCAGTACCTACGGAGAGGGGGTAAACACTGAAGCTTTCTTT	CASTYGEGVNTEAFF
-	TRBV7-9	TRBJ1-5	-	TGTGCCAGCAGCTTAGTAGGGGCCAATCAGCCCCAGCATTTT	CASSLVGANQPQHF
-	TRBV14	TRBJ2-3	-	TGTGCCAGCAGCCAAGCCGGGGGTGGAGTCGCAGATACGCAGTATTTT	CASSQAGGGVADTQYF
TRBD2	TRBV27	TRBJ2-7	-	TGTGCCAGCAGTTTATCGGGGGGACTAATCTACGAGCAGTACTTC	CASSLSGGLIYEQYF
-	TRBV5-1	TRBJ1-1	once	TGCGCCAGCAGCTTCTCACCTAACACTGAAGCTTTCTTT	CASSFSPNTEAFF
-	TRBV9	TRBJ2-3	-	TGTGCCAGCAGCGTATCGGGGCCGAAAGCTAGCACAGATACGCAGTATTTT	CASSVSGPKASTDTQYF
-	TRBV7-8	TRBJ2-7	-	TGTGCCAGCAGCTTAACATATTCCTCCTACGAGCAGTACTTC	CASSLTYSSYEQYF
TRBD2	TRBV19	TRBJ2-7	-	TGTGCCAGTAGTGCAGCGGGGGGCAGCTCCTACGAGCAGTACTTC	CASSAAGGSSYEQYF
-	TRBV7-2	TRBJ2-7	-	TGTGCCAGCAGTCTGGATCCGTGGGGGACGGAGAGGTACGAGCAGTACTTC	CASSLDPWGTERYEQYF
-	TRBV11-3	TRBJ1-2	-	TGTGCCAGCAGCTTAGATCTAAGGACCAACTATGGCTACACCTTC	CASSLDLRTNYGYTF
-	TRBV11-2	TRBJ2-5	-	TGTGCCAGCAGCTTAAGGAAAGGGGTCGTAGAGACCCAGTACTTC	CASSLRKGVVETQYF
-	TRBV6-1	TRBJ2-5	once	TGTGCCAGCAGTGAGGACAGATCCCAAGAGACCCAGTACTTC	CASSEDRSQETQYF
-	TRBV11-2	TRBJ2-7	once	TGTGCCAGCAGACCTCTCGGGTTTTTTTCCTACGAGCAGTACTTC	CASRPLGFFSYEQYF
-	TRBV7-3	TRBJ2-1	-	TGTGCCAGCAGCTTAACCGGCGGATACAATGAGCAGTTCTTC	CASSLTGGYNEQFF
-	TRBV2	TRBJ2-2	-	TGTGCCAGCAGTGAGAGCTACGGGGAGCTGTTTTTT	CASSESYGELFF
TRBD1	TRBV5-8	TRBJ1-2	-	TGTGCCAGCAGCCCCGGGACAGGGCGGCGGGACTATGGCTACACCTTC	CASSPGTGRRDYGYTF
-	TRBV11-2	TRBJ1-1	-	TGTGCCAGCAGCTTACAGGCACTAATGAACACTGAAGCTTTCTTT	CASSLQALMNTEAFF
-	TRBV9	TRBJ1-1	-	TGTGCCAGCAGCGTAAGAACTGAAGCTTTCTTT	CASSVRTEAFF
-	TRBV9	TRBJ2-7	-	TGTGCCAGCAGCGTAGACCACCCCACAGAGCAGTACTTC	CASSVDHPTEQYF
-	TRBV27	TRBJ1-1	-	TGTGCCAGCAGTTTAGGAGGGGGAAATACTGAAGCTTTCTTT	CASSLGGGNTEAFF
TRBD2	TRBV9	TRBJ2-1	-	TGTGCCAGCAGCGTAGCGCCGACTAGCGGGGGGGCAACGTTCCATGAGCAGTTCTTC	CASSVAPTSGGATFHEQFF